One TCR beta chain is described in this entry. This sample is drawn from a study of T cell changes during pregnancy in multiple sclerosis. Using immunoSEQ multiplex PCR, the repertoire was profiled, and TCRdb retains in-frame clones only, with some absent. The sample has 70,000 or so clones, 85% to 95% seen once. There are 14 residues in the CDR3. The ends lost 5 bases at V and 1 base at J; junction bases unmatched: 4. Germline V gene data show CDR1 as SGHTA and CDR2 as FQGTGA. The sample here was CD4+ T cells from peripheral blood mononuclear cells, taken after pregnancy. This chain links TRBV7-3 with TRBJ1-1; TRBD1 matches at 7 bases. This receptor was obtained from a female donor with multiple sclerosis, enrolled in a pregnancy study. In nucleotides, the CDR3 is TGTGCCAGCAGCAGGACAGGAGGGAACACTGAAGCTTTCTTT. Translating gives CASSRTGGNTEAFF.